This T cell receptor (beta chain) was obtained from a study of Ad26.COV2.S vaccination and SARS-CoV-2 variants. The germline V gene encodes CDR1 KGHSY and CDR2 FQNENV. Trimming cost V 4 bases and J 4 bases, with 13 bases left between them. This CDR3 spans 14 amino acids. TCRdb keeps only in-frame clones here, not all; method: immunoSEQ multiplex PCR. The sample consists of roughly 700,000 clones, 80% to 90% of them appearing once. Sample treatment: some 20 received Ad26.COV2.S at low or high dose, single or two shots; roughly five received placebo; per-sample allocation not given. Samples came from day 63 after the first vaccine or placebo injection.

The source was peripheral blood, collected in a trial of Ad26.COV2.S vaccine versus placebo. J is TRBJ1-2 and V is TRBV16; the D gene is possibly TRBD1 (5 bases). The receptor was derived from a person between 18 and 60 years old who received the Ad26.COV2.S COVID-19 vaccine or a placebo. The DNA for the CDR3 is TGTGCCAGCAGCCGGGACGGATCTCTCTATGGCTACACCTTC. As protein: CASSRDGSLYGYTF.